The 26 T cell receptor beta chains below come from one sample, sequenced in a study of CD8 T cells in Susac syndrome. RNA amounts of roughly 0.45 to 1 ug underwent reverse transcription with random hexamers. TCRdb re-analysed the immunoSEQ multiplex PCR reads in MiXCR, keeping a single row per CDR3 protein. The table lists about 130,000 distinct CDR3 sequences, about 95% of them singletons. The sample comprised CD8+ T cells from PBMCs. Source of these receptors: a human donor with Susac syndrome.

The chain employs TRBV12-3 or TRBV12-4 and TRBJ1-1; tentatively, D is TRBD1 (6 bases). The CDR3 has 17 amino acids. Trimming pared 6 bases from V and 4 bases from J, leaving 24 bases between. The CDR3 loop reads CASSRLSGIQGGTEAFF. The DNA of the CDR3 is TGTGCCAGCAGCCGACTCTCGGGGATACAGGGAGGCACTGAAGCTTTCTTT.

The chain recombines TRBV3-1 with TRBJ2-1; 8 nucleotides agree with TRBD2. V shed 3 bases, J shed 3 bases, and the junction held 7 bases outside the gene matches. The CDR3 is 16 amino acids. CDR1 is LGHDT and CDR2 is YNNKEL in the germline V gene (reference sequence). CDR3 coding DNA: TGTGCCAGCAGCCACCTCGGGGGGGGCGGCTACAATGAGCAGTTCTTC. Translating gives CASSHLGGGGYNEQFF.

The chain joins TRBV5-6 to TRBJ1-4; D uncertain. The V and J ends lost 4 bases and 6 bases respectively, with 16 bases between them. The germline V gene encodes CDR1 SGHDT and CDR2 YYEEEE. This CDR3 is 15 amino acids long. The chain's CDR3 is CASSPVGYGDEKLFF. CDR3 sequence (DNA): TGTGCCAGCAGCCCCGTGGGGTACGGTGATGAAAAACTGTTTTTT.

The rearrangement joins TRBV30 to TRBJ2-3; 7 bases are shared with TRBD1. The CDR3 has 15 residues. In germline, CDR1 is GTSNPN, CDR2 SVGIG (reference sequence). V was clipped by 4 bases and J by 5 bases; unmatched bases: 12. For the CDR3, the DNA is TGTGCCTGGACCCCCGTTGGGACAGCGCAAGATACGCAGTATTTT. Amino acid sequence: CAWTPVGTAQDTQYF.

V is TRBV20-1 and J is TRBJ2-1; 13 nucleotides line up with TRBD2. V lost 3 bases and J lost 6; bases outside the gene matches: 5. In germline, CDR1 is DFQATT, CDR2 SNEGSKA (reference sequence). This CDR3 comprises 15 residues. The CDR3 loop reads CSASVLAGGPNEQFF. As DNA, the CDR3 is TGCAGTGCTAGTGTACTAGCGGGGGGGCCCAATGAGCAGTTCTTC.

A single count supports this clonotype. CDR3 sequence: CSVAGGSYNEQFF. Here the CDR3 DNA reads TGCAGCGTAGCGGGAGGGAGTTACAATGAGCAGTTCTTC. The chain carries TRBV29-1 and TRBJ2-1; 10 bases map to TRBD2. The CDR3 extends over 13 amino acids. Germline-derived CDR1 and CDR2 are SQVTM and ANQGSEA. Losses at the gene ends were 6 bases for V and 4 bases for J; bases not matched to a gene: 3.

The CDR3, as DNA: TGCAGCGTCCAGGGACTGTCCTACGAGCAGTACTTC. This gives the protein CSVQGLSYEQYF. The chain carries TRBV29-1 and TRBJ2-7; weak D call: TRBD2 (6 bases). V lost 6 bases, J lost 1 base, and 10 bases lay in between. Germline values: CDR1 SQVTM, CDR2 ANQGSEA. The CDR3 runs to 12 residues.

The V and J genes are TRBV10-3 and TRBJ2-7, with 7 bases identical to TRBD1. The CDR3 is made up of 15 amino acids. V lost 3 bases and J lost 2; bases outside the gene matches: 7. CDR1 and CDR2 from the germline V gene are ENHRY and SYGVKD. The CDR3 coding sequence is TGTGCCATCAGTGAAGGGACAGCCCCTACCTACGAGCAGTACTTC. Translation gives CAISEGTAPTYEQYF.

The chain employs TRBV4-2 and TRBJ2-5; 15 nucleotides align to TRBD2. The trim removed 1 base at V and 5 bases at J, leaving 5 bases unmatched. This CDR3 is built from 17 residues. CDR1 and CDR2 from the germline V gene are LGHNA and YNFKEQ. The CDR3 spells CASSQGGTSGRTETQYF. The CDR3 DNA follows: TGTGCCAGCAGCCAAGGAGGGACTAGCGGGAGGACGGAGACCCAGTACTTC.

V and J are TRBV7-9 and TRBJ2-7; no clear D. The CDR3 is made up of 14 amino acids. Trimming cost V 5 bases and J 2 bases, with 13 bases left between them. Germline CDR1 and CDR2: SEHNR and FQNEAQ (reference sequence). CDR3 coding DNA: TGTGCCAGCAGCCCGCCGGGCCGCCCCTACGAGCAGTACTTC. It is translated as CASSPPGRPYEQYF.

This chain links TRBV19 with TRBJ2-5; tentatively, D is TRBD1 (6 bases). The CDR3 is 14 amino acids. Trimming took off 5 bases at V and 1 base at J, with 11 bases between the two ends. Germline V gene data show CDR1 as LNHDA and CDR2 as SQIVND (reference sequence). The CDR3 loop is CASSEGQAQETQYF. CDR3 bases: TGTGCCAGTAGTGAGGGACAAGCCCAAGAGACCCAGTACTTC.

The chain joins TRBV5-6 to TRBJ2-7, with 7 bases aligning to TRBD2. The germline V gene encodes CDR1 SGHDT and CDR2 YYEEEE. V was pared by 0 bases and J by 3 bases, with 18 bases of the junction left unmatched. The CDR3 is made up of 19 amino acids. Written as DNA, the CDR3 is TGTGCCAGCAGCTTGGTTTACAGCGGGAATTACCAGAGGGTCTACGAGCAGTACTTC. Translation gives CASSLVYSGNYQRVYEQYF.

About this clonotype itself: The junction departs from germline at one end; a sequencing error may be responsible. V is TRBV29-1 and J is TRBJ1-2; tentatively, D is TRBD1 (5 bases). This CDR3 is built from 13 residues. Looked up from germline, CDR1 is SQVTM and CDR2 is ANQGSEA. CDR3 region: CSAESGGGPGYTF. CDR3 bases: TGCAGCGCTGAAAGCGGCGGGGGACCTGGCTACACCTTC.

The CDR3 DNA sequence: TGTGCCAGTAGTATATGGACAGGCAACTATGGCTACACCTTC. Protein sequence: CASSIWTGNYGYTF. This chain links TRBV19 with TRBJ1-2, with 7 nucleotides matching TRBD1. The CDR3 sequence is 14 residues long. V lost 2 bases and J lost 2; bases outside the gene matches: 2. The germline CDR1 and CDR2 sequences are LNHDA and SQIVND (reference sequence). Full variable domain (missing parts from reference TRBV19 and TRBJ1-2): DGGITQSPKYLFRKEGQNVTLSCEQNLNHDAMYWYRQDPGQGLRLIYYSQIVNDFQKGDIAEGYSVSREKKESFPLTVTSAQKNPTAFYLCASSIWTGNYGYTFGSGTRLTVV.

The chain carries TRBV14 and TRBJ2-7; no clear D gene. CDR3 length equals 14 residues. Trimming stripped 0 bases from V and 3 bases from J, with 9 bases between. CDR1 and CDR2 (germline): SGHDN, FVKESK. The CDR3 reads CASSQESQDYEQYF. The CDR3 bases are TGTGCCAGCAGCCAAGAATCACAAGACTACGAGCAGTACTTC.

The V gene is TRBV15, the J gene TRBJ2-1; 8 nucleotides match TRBD1. Losses at the gene ends were 5 bases for V and 2 bases for J; bases not matched to a gene: 2. The germline CDR1 and CDR2 sequences are LNHNV and YYDKDF (reference sequence). This CDR3 region has 14 residues. The chain's CDR3 is CATSRQGTYNEQFF. The CDR3, as DNA: TGTGCCACCAGCCGACAGGGGACCTACAATGAGCAGTTCTTC.

The J gene is TRBJ1-1, the V gene TRBV7-9; D gene ambiguous. CDR1 is SEHNR, CDR2 FQNEAQ, per germline (reference sequence). Trimming took off 3 bases at V and 1 base at J, with 18 bases between the two ends. The CDR3 runs to 17 residues. The CDR3 reads CASSFTRTSLWNTEAFF. CDR3 coding DNA: TGTGCCAGCAGCTTCACCAGAACCTCCCTGTGGAACACTGAAGCTTTCTTT.

This clonotype was seen only once. V gene TRBV30 combines with J gene TRBJ2-3, with D unclear. The V and J ends lost 5 bases and 9 bases respectively, with 12 bases between them. This CDR3 contains 11 residues. CDR1 is GTSNPN and CDR2 is SVGIG in the germline V gene (reference sequence). CDR3 nucleotides: TGTGCCTGGGACTCGCATGAGACGCAGTATTTT. Residues: CAWDSHETQYF. Full variable domain (rest looked up from reference TRBV30 and TRBJ2-3): SQTIHQWPATLVQPVGSPLSLECTVEGTSNPNLYWYRQAAGRGLQLLFYSVGIGQISSEVPQNLSASRPQDRQFILSSKKLLLSDSGFYLCAWDSHETQYFGPGTRLTVL.

This clonotype was counted once. This sequence joins TRBV10-3 and TRBJ1-6, with a weak D call TRBD1 (6 bases). V was pared by 6 bases and J by 4 bases, with 10 bases between. The germline gives CDR1 ENHRY, CDR2 SYGVKD. This CDR3 contains 14 residues. CDR3 amino acids: CAISTGQYNSPLHF. The CDR3 DNA reads TGTGCCATCAGCACGGGACAATATAATTCACCCCTCCACTTT.

The gene calls are TRBV6-5 and TRBJ1-2; tentatively, D is TRBD1 (6 bases). There are 15 residues in the CDR3. The V gene's germline CDR1 is MNHEY and CDR2 SVGAGI. V dropped 5 bases and J dropped 0 bases, with 13 bases sitting between them. CDR3 region: CASSRNRATNYGYTF. For the CDR3, the DNA is TGTGCCAGCAGTCGTAACAGGGCCACTAACTATGGCTACACCTTC.

This rearrangement joins TRBV30 to TRBJ2-5; 8 bases align to TRBD2. The CDR3 is 17 residues long. Trimming took 1 base from V and 4 from J; bases not matched to a gene: 14. Per the germline V gene, CDR1 is GTSNPN and CDR2 is SVGIG (reference sequence). The CDR3 loop reads CAWSAGARLAGRETQYF. Written as DNA, the CDR3 is TGTGCCTGGAGTGCGGGAGCGCGGCTAGCGGGTAGAGAGACCCAGTACTTC.

The rearrangement links TRBV7-9 to TRBJ1-5; 7 positions match TRBD1. The length of the CDR3 is 14 residues. Germline CDR1 reads SEHNR; CDR2 reads FQNEAQ (reference sequence). The V segment lost 6 bases and the J segment 4 bases; nucleotides outside the gene matches: 6. This CDR3 reads CASSFATGNQPQHF. In DNA form, the CDR3 reads TGTGCCAGCAGTTTCGCGACAGGGAATCAGCCCCAGCATTTT.

V gene TRBV20-1 combines with J gene TRBJ2-1; 7 bases are a match to TRBD1. CDR3 length: 11 amino acids. The germline CDR1 and CDR2 sequences are DFQATT and SNEGSKA (reference sequence). V shed 5 bases and J 7 bases; nucleotides not matched to a gene: 2. Here the CDR3 reads CSAVQGNEQFF. The CDR3 region has the DNA TGCAGTGCTGTACAGGGGAATGAGCAGTTCTTC.

This chain uses TRBV9 with TRBJ2-1; D remains unclear. This CDR3 is 15 amino acids long. Germline lookup yields CDR1 SGDLS and CDR2 YYNGEE. The V gene lost 0 bases and the J gene lost 2 bases, with 9 bases spanning the gap. The CDR3 protein is CASSVVGQAYNEQFF. The CDR3 DNA reads as TGTGCCAGCAGCGTAGTCGGTCAGGCCTACAATGAGCAGTTCTTC.

This chain connects TRBV13 to TRBJ2-2; D is perhaps TRBD1 or TRBD2 (5 bases each). Looked up from germline, CDR1 is PRHDT and CDR2 is FYEKMQ (reference sequence). CDR3 length equals 16 residues. V was trimmed by 4 bases and J by 0 bases, leaving 12 bases between them. The CDR3 protein is CASSSGPTPNTGELFF. The CDR3 DNA sequence: TGTGCCAGCAGCTCGGGACCTACGCCGAACACCGGGGAGCTGTTTTTT.

This chain links TRBV13 with TRBJ2-7; the match to TRBD2 covers 13 bases. The trim removed 5 bases at V and 3 bases at J, leaving 7 bases unmatched. Looked up from germline, CDR1 is PRHDT and CDR2 is FYEKMQ (reference sequence). The CDR3 extends over 16 amino acids. CDR3 sequence reads: CASSPSGTSGIYEQYF. As DNA, the CDR3 is TGTGCCAGCAGCCCATCGGGGACTAGCGGGATCTACGAGCAGTACTTC.